These 10 T cell receptor beta chains were sequenced from one sample in a study of beta chain features in type 1 diabetes. The investigators reverse transcribed all of the isolated RNA, so they sequenced expressed TCRB transcripts. Using immunoSEQ multiplex PCR, the repertoire was profiled, and TCRdb retains in-frame clones only, with some absent. This sample has about 620,000 clones; around 16% occur once, and the top ten carry approximately 0.093%. The specimen was naive CD4+ T cells from blood. These receptors came from a man in his late teens or twenties in good health.

The J gene is TRBJ2-3, the V gene TRBV5-1; TRBD2 agrees at 12 bases. Germline V lookup: CDR1 SGHRS, CDR2 YFSETQ. CDR3 length: 15 residues. The V gene end was trimmed by 4 bases and the J gene end by 2 bases; junction bases not matched to a gene: 2. The CDR3, as DNA: TGCGCCAGCAGCCTAGCGGGGGGGCCCACAGATACGCAGTATTTT. Translating gives CASSLAGGPTDTQYF.

CDR3 amino acids: CASSPDRFREQFF. In DNA form, the CDR3 reads TGTGCCAGCAGCCCAGACAGGTTCCGTGAGCAGTTCTTC. The rearrangement links TRBV11-2 to TRBJ2-1; D may be TRBD1 (6 bases). The CDR3 contains 13 residues. V dropped 5 bases and J dropped 9 bases, with 14 bases sitting between them. Germline loops: CDR1 SGHAT, CDR2 FQNNGV.

The V gene is TRBV30, the J gene TRBJ1-5; maybe TRBD1 (6 bases). The V and J ends lost 4 bases and 6 bases respectively, with 16 bases between them. This CDR3 contains 14 residues. CDR1 and CDR2 (germline): GTSNPN, SVGIG (reference sequence). The CDR3 here is CAWNSKGGGQPQHF. DNA of the CDR3: TGTGCCTGGAACTCAAAGGGGGGGGGTCAGCCCCAGCATTTT.

Note on this clone: Within the sample, other DNA sequences also encode this same CDR3. V gene TRBV7-9 combines with J gene TRBJ1-5, with unresolved D. V was shortened by 5 bases and J by 5 bases, with 10 bases between the two germline ends. This CDR3 comprises 13 residues. Germline lookup yields CDR1 SEHNR and CDR2 FQNEAQ (reference sequence). The DNA for the CDR3 is TGTGCCAGCAGCCTCCGAGGTGATCAGCCCCAGCATTTT. Translated: CASSLRGDQPQHF.

This clone turned up a few times. The V gene is TRBV19, the J gene TRBJ2-4; D may be TRBD2 (5 bases). V lost 3 bases to trimming and J lost 0 bases, with 9 bases between them. Germline-derived CDR1 and CDR2 are LNHDA and SQIVND (reference sequence). The CDR3 runs 15 residues. Here the CDR3 reads CASSMGAVAKNIQYF. The CDR3 DNA follows: TGTGCCAGTAGTATGGGAGCAGTAGCCAAAAACATTCAGTACTTC.

This chain uses TRBV28 with TRBJ1-1; D unresolved. The length of the CDR3 is 15 residues. V was clipped by 5 bases and J by 4 bases, with 17 bases between them. CDR1 is MDHEN and CDR2 is SYDVKM in the germline V gene. The chain's CDR3 is CASSGAGRRTTEAFF. The CDR3 region has the DNA TGTGCCAGCAGTGGCGCCGGGCGGAGAACCACTGAAGCTTTCTTT.

A few counts support this clone. V and J are TRBV28 and TRBJ2-1, with D possibly TRBD1 on 7 matching bases. This CDR3 contains 16 residues. V was pared by 5 bases and J by 3 bases, with 17 bases between. CDR1 and CDR2 (germline): MDHEN, SYDVKM. The CDR3 loop is CASSITAGQLYNEQFF. CDR3 bases: TGTGCCAGCAGTATCACCGCGGGACAGCTCTACAATGAGCAGTTCTTC.

The chain has TRBV5-1 and TRBJ2-3; D gene ambiguous. This CDR3 has 13 amino acids. Per the germline V gene, CDR1 is SGHRS and CDR2 is YFSETQ. The V gene lost 4 bases and the J gene lost 2 bases, with 8 bases spanning the gap. The CDR3 DNA sequence: TGCGCCAGCAGCCGTACGTCCACAGATACGCAGTATTTT. Translated: CASSRTSTDTQYF.

J is TRBJ2-3 and V is TRBV10-3; 10 bases align to TRBD2. The germline gives CDR1 ENHRY, CDR2 SYGVKD. This CDR3 is 14 amino acids long. Germline trimming cut 6 bases from V and 2 bases from J; bases unmatched to any gene: 2. In nucleotides, the CDR3 is TGTGCCATCAGAGCGGGGGGGCTCACAGATACGCAGTATTTT. Amino acids: CAIRAGGLTDTQYF.

This rearrangement joins TRBV29-1 to TRBJ2-3; TRBD2 aligns across 7 bases. The CDR3 covers 14 residues. V trimming: 4 bases; J trimming: 2 bases; junction bases outside the gene matches: 6. In germline, CDR1 is SQVTM, CDR2 ANQGSEA. The CDR3 nucleotides read TGCAGCGTTGTGCGGGGGACCTCCACAGATACGCAGTATTTT. Protein: CSVVRGTSTDTQYF.